The T cell receptor beta chain under discussion was sequenced for a study of tumor-infiltrating lymphocytes in localized non-small cell lung cancer. TCRdb keeps only in-frame clones here, not all; method: immunoSEQ multiplex PCR. Of 21,000 or so clones listed, about 80% are singletons. The V end was cut by 1 base, the J end by 4 bases, with 13 bases between. Germline CDR1 and CDR2: MDHEN and SYDVKM. The CDR3 is 15 amino acids. This clone was counted a few times. The sequenced sample was lung tumor tissue. V gene TRBV28 combines with J gene TRBJ1-1; D might be TRBD1 (6 bases). The clonotype comes from a human donor with non-small cell lung cancer. CDR3: CASSLSTGLSTEAFF. In DNA form, the CDR3 reads TGTGCCAGCAGTTTATCTACAGGGTTGAGCACTGAAGCTTTCTTT.